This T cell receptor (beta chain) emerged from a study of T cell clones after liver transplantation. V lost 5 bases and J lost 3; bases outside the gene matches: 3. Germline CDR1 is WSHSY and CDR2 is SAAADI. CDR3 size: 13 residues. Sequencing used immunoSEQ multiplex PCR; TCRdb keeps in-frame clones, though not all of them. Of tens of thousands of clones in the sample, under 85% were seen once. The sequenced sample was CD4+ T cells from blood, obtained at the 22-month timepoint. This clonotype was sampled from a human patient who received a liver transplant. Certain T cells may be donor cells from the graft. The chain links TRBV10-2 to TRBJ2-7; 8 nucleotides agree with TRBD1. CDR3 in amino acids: CASSRQGRYEQYF. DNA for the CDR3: TGCGCCAGCAGTAGACAGGGGCGCTACGAGCAGTACTTC.